A single sample gave rise to the 30 T cell receptor beta chains below, sequenced in a study of monozygotic twins with cystic fibrosis. Repertoires were generated with immunoSEQ multiplex PCR, while TCRdb's copy carries only in-frame clones and drops some. The sample shows just under 20,000 clones, less than 95% of them seen only once. Sequencing input: blood. The receptors originated from a girl between 2 and 10 years old with cystic fibrosis.

As DNA, the CDR3 is TGTGCCAGCAGCCCAAGGGGCGGGGAGTACAATGAGCAGTTCTTC. It is translated as CASSPRGGEYNEQFF. The chain combines TRBV6-4 with TRBJ2-1; maybe TRBD2 (6 bases). V was trimmed by 6 bases and J by 4 bases, leaving 16 bases between them. CDR1 is MRHNA, CDR2 SNTAGT, per germline. The CDR3 totals 15 residues.

The V call is TRBV5-4, the J call TRBJ1-1; 7 bases fit TRBD1. The germline V gene has CDR1 SGHNT and CDR2 YYREEE (reference sequence). V gave up 7 bases and J gave up 1 base; unmatched junction bases: 4. The CDR3 has 13 residues. DNA of the CDR3: TGTGCCAGCGGAAACAGGGGGAACACTGAAGCTTTCTTT. This codes for CASGNRGNTEAFF.

This clone was observed a single time. This rearrangement joins TRBV30 to TRBJ1-1, with D maybe TRBD1 (6 bases). Per germline, CDR1 GTSNPN and CDR2 SVGIG (reference sequence). V was cut by 0 bases and J by 3 bases, with 17 bases left in between. The CDR3 contains 16 residues. This CDR3 is CAWSVGMRQVDTEAFF. The CDR3 bases are TGTGCCTGGAGTGTAGGCATGAGACAGGTGGACACTGAAGCTTTCTTT.

This clone was seen a few times. The J gene is TRBJ1-2, the V gene TRBV6-5, with D hard to call. Trimming left V 8 bases short and J 6 bases short, with 13 bases between. The V gene's germline CDR1 is MNHEY and CDR2 SVGAGI. There are 12 residues in the CDR3. The CDR3 loop is CASSMGGDGYTF. CDR3 in DNA: TGTGCCAGCTCTATGGGAGGCGATGGCTACACCTTC.

The J gene is TRBJ1-5, the V gene TRBV7-8, with D maybe TRBD1 (5 bases). This CDR3 region has 15 residues. V dropped 5 bases and J dropped 1 base, with 12 bases sitting between them. The germline CDR1 and CDR2 sequences are SGHVS and FQNEAQ. As DNA, the CDR3 is TGTGCCAGCAGCACCGACAGAGCGAGCAATCAGCCCCAGCATTTT. Its translation: CASSTDRASNQPQHF.

The chain carries TRBV19 and TRBJ1-4, with a possible D match to TRBD1 (6 bases). Germline CDR1 LNHDA, CDR2 SQIVND (reference sequence). The V and J ends lost 0 bases and 4 bases respectively, with 9 bases between them. The CDR3 loop spans 15 amino acids. The CDR3 DNA follows: TGTGCCAGTAGTATAGATGGACAGATTAATGAAAAACTGTTTTTT. Translated: CASSIDGQINEKLFF.

The rearrangement links TRBV30 to TRBJ2-3, with 7 bases that match TRBD2. This CDR3 is 13 amino acids long. Per the germline V gene, CDR1 is GTSNPN and CDR2 is SVGIG (reference sequence). Trimming removed 4 bases from V and 4 bases from J; junction bases left unmatched: 5. The CDR3 nucleotides are TGTGCCTGGACCAGGACTAGTGCAGATACGCAGTATTTT. Translation gives CAWTRTSADTQYF.

This clone occurred once. The V gene is TRBV14, the J gene TRBJ1-1; D might be TRBD1 (6 bases). V lost 6 bases and J 8 bases, leaving 19 bases between the germline ends. Germline assignment: CDR1 SGHDN and CDR2 FVKESK. The CDR3 is 14 residues long. The CDR3 bases are TGTGCCAGCAGACCGATAGGGGGAATTACCGAAGCTTTCTTT. Protein product: CASRPIGGITEAFF.

The CDR3: CASSPRKQGTEAFF. DNA for the CDR3: TGTGCCAGCAGCCCCCGGAAGCAGGGGACTGAAGCTTTCTTT. The chain couples TRBV14 to TRBJ1-1, with D possibly matching TRBD1 (6 bases). Trimming took off 4 bases at V and 5 bases at J, with 14 bases between the two ends. Germline V gene data show CDR1 as SGHDN and CDR2 as FVKESK. CDR3 length equals 14 residues.

The chain couples TRBV27 to TRBJ2-5; 7 bases are shared with TRBD2. The CDR3 is 16 amino acids. Losses at the gene ends were 2 bases for V and 4 bases for J; bases not matched to a gene: 10. The germline V gene has CDR1 MNHEY and CDR2 SMNVEV (reference sequence). The CDR3 spells CASSLDPGGSTETQYF. For the CDR3, the DNA is TGTGCCAGCAGTTTAGATCCCGGCGGGAGTACAGAGACCCAGTACTTC.

This rearrangement joins TRBV27 to TRBJ1-1, with no clear D. The CDR3 consists of 13 residues. Germline loops: CDR1 MNHEY, CDR2 SMNVEV (reference sequence). V was pared by 3 bases and J by 1 base, with 6 bases between. CDR3 in DNA: TGTGCCAGCAGTTTTTCAGCGAACACTGAAGCTTTCTTT. This gives the protein CASSFSANTEAFF.

This chain uses TRBV5-8 with TRBJ1-5; 11 nucleotides agree with TRBD1. V trimming: 2 bases; J trimming: 8 bases; junction bases outside the gene matches: 6. CDR1 and CDR2 (germline): SGHTS, YDEGEE. The CDR3 spans 15 residues. CDR3 loop: CASSFGTGGKEPQHF. CDR3 bases: TGTGCCAGCAGCTTCGGGACAGGGGGGAAAGAGCCCCAGCATTTT.

This chain links TRBV2 with TRBJ2-2, with TRBD2 as a possible D gene (6 bases). The germline V and J ends were trimmed by 0 bases and 0 bases, with 17 bases remaining between them. The CDR3 extends over 19 amino acids. The germline gives CDR1 SNHLY, CDR2 FYNNEI. CDR3 nucleotide sequence: TGTGCCAGCAGTGAAGCGGCGGCGGGGACGATCGCGAACACCGGGGAGCTGTTTTTT. Translated: CASSEAAAGTIANTGELFF.

The gene calls are TRBV10-3 and TRBJ2-7, with 13 bases that match TRBD2. CDR1 ENHRY and CDR2 SYGVKD come from the germline V gene. The V gene end was trimmed by 8 bases and the J gene end by 0 bases; junction bases not matched to a gene: 10. This CDR3 has 17 amino acids. This CDR3 is CAIRGLAGEWTSYEQYF. The CDR3 nucleotides read TGTGCCATCCGTGGACTAGCGGGAGAATGGACCTCCTACGAGCAGTACTTC.

This CDR3 is CAWSVGSRATTLHF. CDR3 DNA: TGTGCCTGGAGTGTTGGTAGCAGGGCGACGACCCTCCACTTT. The V and J genes are TRBV30 and TRBJ1-6, with D possibly TRBD1 on 5 matching bases. The CDR3 is 14 residues long. Germline CDR1 reads GTSNPN; CDR2 reads SVGIG (reference sequence). V was shortened by 0 bases and J by 14 bases, with 17 bases between the two germline ends. Filled out from reference TRBV30 and TRBJ1-6, the complete variable domain reads SQTIHQWPATLVQPVGSPLSLECTVEGTSNPNLYWYRQAAGRGLQLLFYSVGIGQISSEVPQNLSASRPQDRQFILSSKKLLLSDSGFYLCAWSVGSRATTLHFGNGTRLTVT.

The chain links TRBV14 to TRBJ2-3, with D uncertain. The V gene's germline CDR1 is SGHDN and CDR2 FVKESK. V lost 3 bases to trimming and J lost 0 bases, with 4 bases between them. This CDR3 contains 13 residues. CDR3 sequence: CASSQTSTDTQYF. Written as DNA, the CDR3 is TGTGCCAGCAGCCAGACAAGCACAGATACGCAGTATTTT.

This sequence joins TRBV28 and TRBJ2-7; D may match TRBD1 or TRBD2 (5 bases each). The CDR3 is made up of 14 amino acids. With 3 bases removed from V and 2 bases from J, the gap between germline ends came to 11 bases. Looked up from germline, CDR1 is MDHEN and CDR2 is SYDVKM. CDR3 sequence reads: CASSLGRAAYEQYF. The CDR3 DNA is TGTGCCAGCAGTTTGGGGCGGGCAGCCTACGAGCAGTACTTC.

The rearrangement links TRBV6-5 to TRBJ1-1; no definite D call. This CDR3 contains 11 residues. Germline CDR1 reads MNHEY; CDR2 reads SVGAGI. The V and J ends lost 3 bases and 6 bases respectively, with 5 bases between them. This CDR3 reads CASSYAAEAFF. CDR3 DNA sequence: TGTGCCAGCAGTTATGCGGCTGAAGCTTTCTTT.

V and J are TRBV4-1 and TRBJ2-3; D gene uncertain. Germline V CDR1 and CDR2: MGHRA, YSYEKL. The CDR3 totals 16 residues. The V and J ends lost 4 bases and 0 bases respectively, with 14 bases between them. The CDR3 coding sequence is TGCGCCAGCAGCCCGGCATCTGGTGGGAGCACAGATACGCAGTATTTT. It encodes CASSPASGGSTDTQYF.

The rearrangement joins TRBV2 to TRBJ2-3; 7 nucleotides line up with TRBD1. This CDR3 region has 14 residues. V lost 4 bases to trimming and J lost 0 bases; unmatched junction nucleotides: 1. Germline loops: CDR1 SNHLY, CDR2 FYNNEI. DNA for the CDR3: TGTGCCAGCAGTGGACAGGGCAGCACAGATACGCAGTATTTT. This sequence encodes CASSGQGSTDTQYF. Looking up the rest from reference TRBV2 and TRBJ2-3 gives the full variable domain: EPEVTQTPSHQVTQMGQEVILRCVPISNHLYFYWYRQILGQKVEFLVSFYNNEISEKSEIFDDQFSVERPDGSNFTLKIRSTKLEDSAMYFCASSGQGSTDTQYFGPGTRLTVL.

This clone was recorded once. The genes are TRBV7-9 and TRBJ2-7, with D hard to call. This CDR3 spans 14 amino acids. V lost 3 bases, J lost 3 bases, and 12 bases lay in between. Germline CDR1 reads SEHNR; CDR2 reads FQNEAQ (reference sequence). CDR3 loop: CASSFTTDSYEQYF. CDR3 sequence (DNA): TGTGCCAGCAGCTTTACAACGGATAGCTACGAGCAGTACTTC.

The chain recombines TRBV5-6 with TRBJ2-2, with D maybe TRBD1 (6 bases). Trimming stripped 3 bases from V and 5 bases from J, with 17 bases between. CDR1 and CDR2 from the germline V gene are SGHDT and YYEEEE. This CDR3 has 16 amino acids. Here the CDR3 reads CASSSLGGEGTGELFF. The CDR3 coding sequence is TGTGCCAGCAGCTCCTTAGGGGGAGAAGGAACCGGGGAGCTGTTTTTT.

CDR3 residues: CASSKTPHRDSYNEQFF. The CDR3, as DNA: TGTGCCAGCAGCAAAACCCCCCACAGGGACTCCTACAATGAGCAGTTCTTC. This chain joins TRBV27 and TRBJ2-1; a possible D gene is TRBD1 (6 bases). V was pared by 6 bases and J by 0 bases, with 18 bases between. Germline CDR1 and CDR2: MNHEY and SMNVEV (reference sequence). This CDR3 region has 17 residues.

The J gene is TRBJ2-7, the V gene TRBV28; 7 nucleotides agree with TRBD1. Losses at the gene ends were 3 bases for V and 3 bases for J; bases not matched to a gene: 5. There are 14 residues in the CDR3. Germline CDR1 reads MDHEN; CDR2 reads SYDVKM. This CDR3 is CASSFLGQIYEQYF. CDR3 coding DNA: TGTGCCAGCAGTTTCCTGGGACAGATCTACGAGCAGTACTTC. Based on the CDR3 plus reference TRBV28 and TRBJ2-7, the full variable domain is DVKVTQSSRYLVKRTGEKVFLECVQDMDHENMFWYRQDPGLGLRLIYFSYDVKMKEKGDIPEGYSVSREKKERFSLILESASTNQTSMYLCASSFLGQIYEQYFGPGTRLTVT.

This chain uses TRBV19 with TRBJ1-1; 10 bases agree with TRBD1. This CDR3 is 15 amino acids long. With V trimmed by 7 bases and J by 0 bases, 5 bases remained unmatched. Germline-derived CDR1 and CDR2 are LNHDA and SQIVND (reference sequence). DNA for the CDR3: TGTGCCAGTACCCCGGGACAGGGGATGAACACTGAAGCTTTCTTT. Its protein is CASTPGQGMNTEAFF. Using reference TRBV19 and TRBJ1-1 for the parts outside the CDR3, the full variable domain is DGGITQSPKYLFRKEGQNVTLSCEQNLNHDAMYWYRQDPGQGLRLIYYSQIVNDFQKGDIAEGYSVSREKKESFPLTVTSAQKNPTAFYLCASTPGQGMNTEAFFGQGTRLTVV.

This chain links TRBV15 with TRBJ1-2; weak D call: TRBD1 (6 bases). Between the trimmed V and J ends, which lost 1 base and 4 bases, there was a span of 13 bases. The CDR3 consists of 15 residues. In germline, CDR1 is LNHNV, CDR2 YYDKDF (reference sequence). CDR3 in amino acids: CATSRGGRPGYGYTF. The CDR3 nucleotides read TGTGCCACCAGCAGAGGGGGGCGCCCCGGCTATGGCTACACCTTC.

This chain uses TRBV6-5 with TRBJ2-2; D is undetermined. The CDR3 is made up of 16 amino acids. Germline V gene sequence: CDR1 MNHEY, CDR2 SVGAGI. Trimming cost V 3 bases and J 1 base, with 12 bases left between them. The DNA for the CDR3 is TGTGCCAGCAGTTATGTATCCGGCGTGAACACCGGGGAGCTGTTTTTT. Translated, it gives CASSYVSGVNTGELFF.

The CDR3 sequence is CASSPLTGFTDTQYF. The CDR3 DNA reads as TGTGCCAGCTCACCACTGACGGGTTTCACAGATACGCAGTATTTT. The chain links TRBV18 to TRBJ2-3, with no clear D. The CDR3 is made up of 15 amino acids. CDR1 and CDR2 from the germline V gene are KGHSH and LQKENI. Trimming stripped 1 base from V and 2 bases from J, with 10 bases between. The full variable domain, completed using reference TRBV18 and TRBJ2-3, is NAGVMQNPRHLVRRRGQEARLRCSPMKGHSHVYWYRQLPEEGLKFMVYLQKENIIDESGMPKERFSAEFPKEGPSILRIQQVVRGDSAAYFCASSPLTGFTDTQYFGPGTRLTVL.

The chain recombines TRBV7-9 with TRBJ2-3; no definite D call. Trimming cost V 0 bases and J 2 bases, with 3 bases left between them. Germline CDR1 reads SEHNR; CDR2 reads FQNEAQ (reference sequence). The CDR3 runs to 13 residues. For the CDR3, the DNA is TGTGCCAGCAGCTTAGCGTCCACAGATACGCAGTATTTT. Its translation is CASSLASTDTQYF.

The chain uses TRBV19 and TRBJ2-5; D is perhaps TRBD2 (6 bases). This CDR3 is built from 15 residues. Germline CDR1 and CDR2: LNHDA and SQIVND (reference sequence). V lost 3 bases, J lost 4 bases, and 15 bases lay in between. The CDR3 nucleotides read TGTGCCAGTAGTATCCTGGGGGGAGGTGGAGAGACCCAGTACTTC. It encodes CASSILGGGGETQYF. The full variable domain, completed using reference TRBV19 and TRBJ2-5, is DGGITQSPKYLFRKEGQNVTLSCEQNLNHDAMYWYRQDPGQGLRLIYYSQIVNDFQKGDIAEGYSVSREKKESFPLTVTSAQKNPTAFYLCASSILGGGGETQYFGPGTRLLVL.